The 32 T cell receptor beta chains given below trace back to one sample, sequenced in a study of regulatory T cells in long-lasting Graves disease. Building the TCR beta libraries relied on iRepertoire HTBI primers, and CDR3 regions underwent Arm-PCR. MiXCR, applied by TCRdb to the multiplex PCR reads, yields one record per CDR3 protein. The sample carries approximately 560,000 distinct CDR3 sequences, 15% to 20% recorded once. Time point specified: newly diagnosed GD, antithyroid drugs for less than 3 months. PBMC RNA was the source of the TCR library. These data are also associated with another study on T cells in Graves' hyperthyroidism and ophthalmopathy.

The specimen was peripheral blood mononuclear cells (PBMCs), collected at new diagnosis, from a patient treated with antithyroid drugs. The receptors here all came from a man younger than 30 with Graves disease.

The table lists this clonotype with a few counts. The chain employs TRBV13 and TRBJ2-1; D is perhaps TRBD1 or TRBD2 (5 bases each). V gave up 8 bases and J gave up 6 bases, with 17 bases separating them. Germline CDR1 and CDR2: PRHDT and FYEKMQ (reference sequence). The CDR3 covers 14 residues. CDR3 protein: CASLVRGRSNEQFF. CDR3 coding DNA: TGTGCCAGCCTAGTACGGGGACGCAGCAATGAGCAGTTCTTC.

J is TRBJ2-7 and V is TRBV3-1; 9 bases are a match to TRBD1. Trimming cost V 4 bases and J 7 bases; bases outside gene matches: 8. CDR1 is LGHDT and CDR2 is YNNKEL in the germline V gene (reference sequence). The length of the CDR3 is 14 residues. CDR3: CASSLQGAYEEQYF. DNA for the CDR3: TGTGCCAGCAGCCTACAGGGGGCCTACGAGGAGCAGTACTTC.

This clonotype occurred a few times. The J gene is TRBJ2-1, the V gene TRBV7-9; D is perhaps TRBD1 (5 bases). CDR1 and CDR2 (germline): SEHNR, FQNEAQ (reference sequence). V lost 5 bases, J lost 9 bases, and 17 bases lay in between. The CDR3 covers 14 residues. The CDR3: CASSVGQDTSEQFF. CDR3 nucleotide sequence: TGTGCCAGCAGCGTGGGGCAAGATACAAGTGAGCAGTTCTTC.

The chain uses TRBV29-1 and TRBJ1-2; tentatively, D is TRBD1 (6 bases). The germline V and J ends were trimmed by 6 bases and 7 bases, with 18 bases remaining between them. The CDR3 has 13 residues. Germline CDR1 SQVTM, CDR2 ANQGSEA. The CDR3 DNA sequence: TGCAGCGTGGAACCAGGGGACGAGGGTGGCTACACCTTC. It encodes CSVEPGDEGGYTF.

The chain is built from TRBV27 and TRBJ1-1; D gene unclear. Trimming removed 2 bases from V and 6 bases from J, with 13 bases in between. Per germline, CDR1 MNHEY and CDR2 SMNVEV (reference sequence). The CDR3 covers 14 residues. CDR3 region: CASSLGGTVAEAFF. The CDR3 DNA is TGTGCCAGCAGTTTAGGAGGTACGGTCGCTGAAGCTTTCTTT.

The chain is built from TRBV11-2 and TRBJ1-3; tentative D call: TRBD1 (6 bases). Trimming stripped 2 bases from V and 1 base from J, with 18 bases between. There are 18 residues in the CDR3. Germline V gene data show CDR1 as SGHAT and CDR2 as FQNNGV. CDR3 coding DNA: TGTGCCAGCAGCTTACTACGGACAGCAGACTTATCTGGAAACACCATATATTTT. It yields the protein CASSLLRTADLSGNTIYF.

V is TRBV12-3 or TRBV12-4 and J is TRBJ1-2; the D is unclear. V was clipped by 1 base and J by 1 base, with 16 bases between them. The CDR3 is 17 residues long. The CDR3 here is CASSLGRRPTINYGYTF. CDR3 bases: TGTGCCAGCAGTTTAGGAAGGCGGCCAACGATTAACTATGGCTACACCTTC.

The chain combines TRBV12-3 or TRBV12-4 with TRBJ2-7; D unresolved. The ends were cut back, 1 base at V and 4 bases at J, with 11 bases in the middle. This CDR3 has 14 amino acids. The CDR3 is CASSLGVDPYEQYF. CDR3 in DNA: TGTGCCAGCAGTTTAGGAGTTGATCCTTACGAGCAGTACTTC.

To note about this clonotype: A much larger clone differs from this one at a single base, so this may be a read error. The chain links TRBV6-2 or TRBV6-3 to TRBJ2-7; a weak D match, TRBD1 (6 bases). Trimming took off 5 bases at V and 3 bases at J, with 17 bases between the two ends. The length of the CDR3 is 15 residues. CDR1 is MNHEY, CDR2 SVGEGT, per germline. The CDR3: CASSHSGTWVYEQYF. CDR3 coding DNA: TGTGCCAGCAGTCATAGTGGGACATGGGTCTACGAGCAGTACTTC.

The table lists this clonotype with a few counts. The chain combines TRBV20-1 with TRBJ2-7; possible D gene TRBD1, 5 bases. The V gene's germline CDR1 is DFQATT and CDR2 SNEGSKA (reference sequence). The CDR3 loop spans 17 amino acids. Trimming cost V 0 bases and J 2 bases, with 20 bases left between them. The CDR3 DNA is TGCAGTGCTAGAGATCACAGAAGGGGCCGATTCACCTACGAGCAGTACTTC. It specifies CSARDHRRGRFTYEQYF.

This clonotype was counted once. J is TRBJ2-5 and V is TRBV18; TRBD1 might be the D (6 bases). V lost 3 bases to trimming and J lost 1 base, with 12 bases between them. The length of the CDR3 is 15 residues. Germline CDR1 and CDR2: KGHSH and LQKENI. Written as DNA, the CDR3 is TGTGCCAGCTCACCCCGGCCAGGGGCCCAAGAGACCCAGTACTTC. Its translation is CASSPRPGAQETQYF.

This clonotype was counted at least ten times. The genes are TRBV28 and TRBJ1-2; 10 nucleotides line up with TRBD1. The germline V gene has CDR1 MDHEN and CDR2 SYDVKM. The junction had 5 bases not matched to a gene; V was cut back by 5 bases and J by 5 bases. This CDR3 contains 14 residues. CDR3 bases: TGTGCCAGCAGTCTCGGGACAGGGGTTTATGGCTACACCTTC. This codes for CASSLGTGVYGYTF.

This clonotype occurred a few times. V gene TRBV5-6 combines with J gene TRBJ2-5; 8 positions match TRBD1. V was clipped by 3 bases and J by 5 bases; unmatched bases: 6. Germline V lookup: CDR1 SGHDT, CDR2 YYEEEE. The length of the CDR3 is 14 residues. The CDR3 DNA sequence: TGTGCCAGCAGCTCGACAGGGGATGGGGAGACCCAGTACTTC. Protein product: CASSSTGDGETQYF.

Many counts were recorded for this clonotype. The rearrangement links TRBV12-3 or TRBV12-4 to TRBJ2-5, with a tentative D call TRBD2 (6 bases). The CDR3 runs to 13 residues. The V and J ends lost 6 bases and 11 bases respectively, with 19 bases between them. CDR3 coding DNA: TGTGCCAGCAGCACGGGGCCGGGAGACGGTCAGTACTTC. This gives the protein CASSTGPGDGQYF.

This clonotype was observed at least ten times. This sequence joins TRBV20-1 and TRBJ2-7, with TRBD2 matching over 9 bases. Germline assignment: CDR1 DFQATT and CDR2 SNEGSKA (reference sequence). This CDR3 is 17 amino acids long. Trimming removed 4 bases from V and 2 bases from J; junction bases left unmatched: 15. CDR3 in DNA: TGCAGTGCTACCGGACTCGCGGGAGGGTCCCTTACCTACGAGCAGTACTTC. Translated: CSATGLAGGSLTYEQYF.

This clonotype was seen at least ten times. The rearrangement links TRBV25-1 to TRBJ2-2, with TRBD2 matching over 8 bases. The CDR3 runs 14 residues. Looked up from germline, CDR1 is MGHDK and CDR2 is SYGVNS. Trimming at V came to 2 bases and at J to 5 bases, leaving 1 base not matched to a gene. CDR3 nucleotide sequence: TGTGCCAGCAGTGAAGGCGGGAGGACCGGGGAGCTGTTTTTT. Its translation: CASSEGGRTGELFF.

In its sample, this clonotype was seen a few times. This rearrangement joins TRBV6-2 or TRBV6-3 to TRBJ2-1; no reliable D call. Germline CDR1 and CDR2: MNHEY and SVGEGT. Deletions cut 2 bases from V and 1 base from J, with 9 bases between. The CDR3 totals 15 residues. As DNA, the CDR3 is TGTGCCAGCAGTTACGCGACGGGTTCCTACAATGAGCAGTTCTTC. It encodes CASSYATGSYNEQFF.

This clonotype has at least ten counts. This chain connects TRBV18 to TRBJ2-5; perhaps TRBD1 as D (6 bases). Trimming pared 6 bases from V and 3 bases from J, leaving 11 bases between. CDR1 is KGHSH and CDR2 is LQKENI in the germline V gene. The CDR3 extends over 13 amino acids. The CDR3 region has the DNA TGTGCCAGCTCTAGGGACATAAAAGAGACCCAGTACTTC. It codes for CASSRDIKETQYF. Drawing the rest from reference TRBV18 and TRBJ2-5, the complete variable domain is NAGVMQNPRHLVRRRGQEARLRCSPMKGHSHVYWYRQLPEEGLKFMVYLQKENIIDESGMPKERFSAEFPKEGPSILRIQQVVRGDSAAYFCASSRDIKETQYFGPGTRLLVL.

At least ten counts were recorded for this clonotype. The CDR3 DNA reads as TGTGCCAGCAGCTACGGTATACGGTCCAATCAGCCCCAGCATTTT. It encodes CASSYGIRSNQPQHF. The chain has TRBV12-3 or TRBV12-4 and TRBJ1-5; no definite D call. The CDR3 runs to 15 residues. The V end was cut by 6 bases, the J end by 3 bases, with 15 bases between.

The J gene is TRBJ1-3, the V gene TRBV12-3 or TRBV12-4; tentatively, D is TRBD1 (6 bases). V lost 6 bases, J lost 4 bases, and 13 bases lay in between. The CDR3 runs to 14 residues. The CDR3 bases are TGTGCCAGCAGCCGGACAGAGTACGGAAACACCATATATTTT. It encodes CASSRTEYGNTIYF.

This clonotype was found a few times. The chain recombines TRBV5-1 with TRBJ2-3; D ambiguous. CDR1 is SGHRS and CDR2 is YFSETQ in the germline V gene. The length of the CDR3 is 15 residues. V was trimmed by 0 bases and J by 1 base, leaving 9 bases between them. CDR3 DNA sequence: TGCGCCAGCAGCTTGGAGCCCCGAGGCACAGATACGCAGTATTTT. Translated: CASSLEPRGTDTQYF.

The genes are TRBV27 and TRBJ2-1; D unclear. Looked up from germline, CDR1 is MNHEY and CDR2 is SMNVEV (reference sequence). The V gene lost 3 bases and the J gene lost 13 bases, with 13 bases spanning the gap. There are 12 residues in the CDR3. The DNA of the CDR3 is TGTGCCAGCAGTTTGGGCCAGTCATTTCAGTTCTTC. Protein: CASSLGQSFQFF.

This clonotype showed up many times. The DNA of the CDR3 is TGTGCCAGCAGCTTCACTAGCGTAGGAGAGCAGTACTTC. Protein product: CASSFTSVGEQYF. The rearrangement uses TRBV7-3 and TRBJ2-7, with TRBD2 identical over 7 bases. This CDR3 has 13 residues. V lost 3 bases and J lost 7; bases outside the gene matches: 6. Germline-derived CDR1 and CDR2 are SGHTA and FQGTGA.

CDR3 residues: CSAKVRGRPDTQYF. In DNA form, the CDR3 reads TGCAGTGCTAAGGTTCGGGGGAGACCAGATACGCAGTATTTT. The V gene is TRBV20-1, the J gene TRBJ2-3; TRBD2 might be the D (6 bases). The V end was cut by 4 bases, the J end by 4 bases, with 15 bases between. Germline CDR1 reads DFQATT; CDR2 reads SNEGSKA (reference sequence). The CDR3 contains 14 residues.

This clonotype has at least ten counts. The rearrangement links TRBV12-3 or TRBV12-4 to TRBJ2-5; 8 nucleotides agree with TRBD2. This CDR3 comprises 13 residues. V shed 4 bases and J 9 bases; nucleotides not matched to a gene: 7. For the CDR3, the DNA is TGTGCCAGCAGTTCGAGCCTAGCGGGTCCCCAGTACTTC. It yields the protein CASSSSLAGPQYF.

This clonotype occurred many times. The CDR3 nucleotides read TGTGCCAGCAGCTCAAACCCCGGGGACACTGAAGCTTTCTTT. Protein: CASSSNPGDTEAFF. This chain joins TRBV7-3 and TRBJ1-1; no clear D gene. CDR1 and CDR2 (germline): SGHTA, FQGTGA. This CDR3 has 14 amino acids. Trimming stripped 4 bases from V and 3 bases from J, with 12 bases between.

This clonotype was counted only a few times. V usage is TRBV29-1 and J usage is TRBJ2-1; 7 bases are shared with TRBD2. The CDR3 is 14 amino acids. With 4 bases clipped from V and 3 bases from J, the junction kept 6 bases outside the gene matches. In germline, CDR1 is SQVTM, CDR2 ANQGSEA. The CDR3, as DNA: TGCAGCGTTGCCGGGAGGACTGACTACAATGAGCAGTTCTTC. Its protein is CSVAGRTDYNEQFF.

This clonotype was found many times. The CDR3 DNA reads TGTGCCAGCAGCTTAGCCGGGACCAGCGATACGCAGTATTTT. It codes for CASSLAGTSDTQYF. The V and J genes are TRBV7-9 and TRBJ2-3; perhaps D is TRBD1 or TRBD2 (5 bases each). The ends were cut back, 0 bases at V and 6 bases at J, with 10 bases in the middle. Germline V gives CDR1 SEHNR, CDR2 FQNEAQ (reference sequence). CDR3 size: 14 residues.

This clonotype occurred a few times. The chain employs TRBV6-5 and TRBJ2-7; D might be TRBD1 or TRBD2, each matching 6 bases. Germline CDR1 reads MNHEY; CDR2 reads SVGAGI. This CDR3 has 16 amino acids. V was shortened by 3 bases and J by 4 bases, with 19 bases between the two germline ends. The CDR3 nucleotides are TGTGCCAGCAGTTATAGCGACCACGGAGGGGGGTACGAGCAGTACTTC. It translates to CASSYSDHGGGYEQYF.

This clonotype was seen ten or more times. CDR3 protein: CASSLSGGVTGELFF. In nucleotides, the CDR3 is TGTGCCAGCAGCCTTAGCGGAGGGGTCACCGGGGAGCTGTTTTTT. The chain links TRBV7-8 to TRBJ2-2; D might be TRBD2 (6 bases). V was cut by 5 bases and J by 4 bases, with 14 bases left in between. Germline loops: CDR1 SGHVS, CDR2 FQNEAQ. The CDR3 has 15 residues. Full variable domain (missing parts from reference TRBV7-8 and TRBJ2-2): GAGVSQSPRYKVAKRGQDVALRCDPISGHVSLFWYQQALGQGPEFLTYFQNEAQLDKSGLPSDRFFAERPEGSVSTLKIQRTQQEDSAVYLCASSLSGGVTGELFFGEGSRLTVL.

The CDR3 DNA is TGTGCCAGCAGTCAAGGGACAGGGCTTAGCACAGATACGCAGTATTTT. Translation: CASSQGTGLSTDTQYF. This sequence joins TRBV27 and TRBJ2-3; TRBD1 aligns across 9 bases. The V segment lost 5 bases and the J segment 0 bases; nucleotides outside the gene matches: 6. The germline CDR1 and CDR2 sequences are MNHEY and SMNVEV (reference sequence). The CDR3 length is 16 residues.

This clonotype was counted a few times. This rearrangement joins TRBV27 to TRBJ1-1; 9 bases map to TRBD1. Trimming cost V 5 bases and J 1 base; bases outside gene matches: 5. This CDR3 contains 15 residues. Germline V gene sequence: CDR1 MNHEY, CDR2 SMNVEV (reference sequence). Here the CDR3 reads CASSPGTGQNTEAFF. The CDR3 nucleotides read TGTGCCAGCAGTCCCGGGACAGGGCAGAACACTGAAGCTTTCTTT.